The 9 T cell receptor beta chains given below trace back to one sample, sequenced in a study of T cell responses to AZD1222 COVID-19 vaccine. Sequencing used immunoSEQ multiplex PCR; TCRdb keeps in-frame clones, though not all of them. The data show about 130,000 clones, around 90% seen once. The sequences come from peripheral blood, collected on day 0 of AZD1222 vaccination. Receptors were obtained from an adult in good health.

The chain has TRBV3-1 (or the pseudogene TRBV3-2) and TRBJ1-4, with no clear D. The CDR3 sequence is 15 residues long. In germline, CDR1 is LGHDT, CDR2 YNNKEL (reference sequence). V was trimmed by 1 base and J by 7 bases, leaving 13 bases between them. The CDR3 DNA sequence: TGTGCCAGCAGCCAAGTCGCCAGACTAGGTGAAAAACTGTTTTTT. Protein product: CASSQVARLGEKLFF.

This clone was observed a handful of times. The rearrangement uses TRBV10-1 and TRBJ2-4; either TRBD1 or TRBD2 may supply D (5 bases each). Between the trimmed V and J ends, which lost 4 bases and 9 bases, there was a span of 7 bases. This CDR3 comprises 11 residues. The germline V gene has CDR1 WNHNN and CDR2 SYGVQD (reference sequence). CDR3 nucleotide sequence: TGCGCCAGCAGTGCGGGACCCATTCAGTACTTC. This encodes CASSAGPIQYF.

V usage is TRBV30 and J usage is TRBJ1-5, with D hard to call. The CDR3 extends over 14 amino acids. Trimming removed 0 bases at V and 7 bases at J, with 13 bases between. From germline, CDR1 is GTSNPN and CDR2 SVGIG (reference sequence). The CDR3 region has the DNA TGTGCCTGGAGTGTACTCAGCCTAGGGCAGCCCCAGCATTTT. This codes for CAWSVLSLGQPQHF.

The rearrangement uses TRBV5-1 and TRBJ1-2; the D gene is possibly TRBD1 (5 bases). Trimming took 4 bases from V and 8 from J, leaving 21 bases between them. The germline gives CDR1 SGHRS, CDR2 YFSETQ. The length of the CDR3 is 15 residues. The CDR3 DNA sequence: TGCGCCAGCAGCGTCACAGGATCTGGCCGTATCGGCTACACCTTC. This codes for CASSVTGSGRIGYTF.

V and J are TRBV18 and TRBJ1-1; 7 bases align to TRBD1. The CDR3 is 14 amino acids. V was pared by 7 bases and J by 0 bases, with 5 bases of the junction left unmatched. The V gene's germline CDR1 is KGHSH and CDR2 LQKENI. The CDR3 DNA is TGTGCCAGCTACAAACAGGGGATGAACACTGAAGCTTTCTTT. It translates to CASYKQGMNTEAFF.

This clone showed up just once. This chain links TRBV19 with TRBJ2-5; D is undetermined. The CDR3 spans 13 residues. CDR1 is LNHDA, CDR2 SQIVND, per germline (reference sequence). V lost 10 bases and J 3 bases, leaving 15 bases between the germline ends. The CDR3 coding sequence is TGTGCCACTCGACGTGGTGGCAAAGAGACCCAGTACTTC. As protein: CATRRGGKETQYF.

This chain's CDR3 is CASSLRTAGNTIYF. The CDR3 DNA reads as TGTGCCAGCAGCCTACGGACGGCTGGAAACACCATATATTTT. The chain carries TRBV7-2 and TRBJ1-3; D call uncertain. The V end was cut by 5 bases, the J end by 2 bases, with 10 bases between. The CDR3 has 14 amino acids. Per germline, CDR1 SGHTA and CDR2 FQGNSA.

The gene calls are TRBV7-9 and TRBJ2-7; D may correspond to TRBD1 or TRBD2 (5 bases each). Germline V gene data show CDR1 as SEHNR and CDR2 as FQNEAQ (reference sequence). CDR3 length equals 14 residues. V was trimmed by 5 bases and J by 3 bases, leaving 14 bases between them. As DNA, the CDR3 is TGTGCCAGCAGCGACCGGGACGGGAACTACGAGCAGTACTTC. Residues: CASSDRDGNYEQYF.

A note on this clone: This sample includes further DNA sequences coding for the same CDR3. The chain has TRBV7-2 and TRBJ2-5; D remains ambiguous. The CDR3 is 13 residues long. Trimming left V 1 base short and J 1 base short, with 4 bases between. Germline V gene lookup returns CDR1 SGHTA and CDR2 FQGNSA. The CDR3 sequence: CASSLGGQETQYF. The DNA of the CDR3 is TGTGCCAGCAGCTTAGGCGGCCAAGAGACCCAGTACTTC.